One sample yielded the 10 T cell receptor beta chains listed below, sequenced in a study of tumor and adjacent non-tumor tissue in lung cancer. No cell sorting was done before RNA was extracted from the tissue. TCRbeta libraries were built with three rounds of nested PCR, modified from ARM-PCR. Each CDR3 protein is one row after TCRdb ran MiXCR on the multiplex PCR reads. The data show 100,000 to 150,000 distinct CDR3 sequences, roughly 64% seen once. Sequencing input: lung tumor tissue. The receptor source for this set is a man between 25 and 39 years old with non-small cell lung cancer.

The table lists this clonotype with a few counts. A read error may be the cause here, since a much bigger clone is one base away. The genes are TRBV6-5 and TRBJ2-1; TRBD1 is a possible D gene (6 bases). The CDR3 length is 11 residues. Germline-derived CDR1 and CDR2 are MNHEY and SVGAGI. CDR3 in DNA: TGTGTCAGCAGTCCAGGGGTTGAGCAGTTCTTC. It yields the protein CVSSPGVEQFF.

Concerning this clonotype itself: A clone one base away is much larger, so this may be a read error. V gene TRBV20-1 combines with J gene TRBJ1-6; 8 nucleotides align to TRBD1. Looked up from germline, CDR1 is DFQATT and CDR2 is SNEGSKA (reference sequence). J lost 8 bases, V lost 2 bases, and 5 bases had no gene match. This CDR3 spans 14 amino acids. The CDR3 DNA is TGCAGTGCTAGAAGGGACAGGACGGATTCACCCCTCCACTTT. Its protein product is CSARRDRTDSPLHF.

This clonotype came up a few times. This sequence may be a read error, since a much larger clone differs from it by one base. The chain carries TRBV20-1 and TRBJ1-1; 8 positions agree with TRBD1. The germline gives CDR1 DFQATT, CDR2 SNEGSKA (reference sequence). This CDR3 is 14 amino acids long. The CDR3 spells CSARFDRGRTEASF. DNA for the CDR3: TGCAGTGCTAGATTTGACAGGGGAAGAACTGAAGCTTCCTTT.

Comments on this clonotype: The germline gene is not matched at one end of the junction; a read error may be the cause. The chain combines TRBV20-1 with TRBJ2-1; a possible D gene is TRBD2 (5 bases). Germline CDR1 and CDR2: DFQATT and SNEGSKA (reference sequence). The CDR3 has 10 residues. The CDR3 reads CSARESERLF. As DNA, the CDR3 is TGCAGTGCTAGGGAGTCCGAGCGGCTCTTC.

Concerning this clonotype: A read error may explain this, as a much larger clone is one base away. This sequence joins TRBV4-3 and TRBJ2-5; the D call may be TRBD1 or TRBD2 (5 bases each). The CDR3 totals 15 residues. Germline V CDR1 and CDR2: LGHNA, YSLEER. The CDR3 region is CAGSQARGAQETQYF. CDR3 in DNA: TGCGCCGGCAGCCAAGCCCGGGGCGCACAAGAGACCCAGTACTTC.

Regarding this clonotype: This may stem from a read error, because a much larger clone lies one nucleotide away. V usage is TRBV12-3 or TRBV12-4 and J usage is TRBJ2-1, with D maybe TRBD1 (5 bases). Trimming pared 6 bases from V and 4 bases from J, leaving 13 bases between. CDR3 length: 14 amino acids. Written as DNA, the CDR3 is TGTGCCAGCAGCCCGCGACAGAAGTACAATGAGCAGTTCTTC. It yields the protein CASSPRQKYNEQFF.

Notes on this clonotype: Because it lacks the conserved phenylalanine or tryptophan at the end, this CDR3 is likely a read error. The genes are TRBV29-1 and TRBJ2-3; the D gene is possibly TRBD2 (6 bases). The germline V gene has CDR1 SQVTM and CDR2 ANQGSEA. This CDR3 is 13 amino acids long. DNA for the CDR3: TGCAGCGCCCGAGGAGGGAACACAGATAAGCAGTATTTA. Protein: CSARGGNTDKQYL.

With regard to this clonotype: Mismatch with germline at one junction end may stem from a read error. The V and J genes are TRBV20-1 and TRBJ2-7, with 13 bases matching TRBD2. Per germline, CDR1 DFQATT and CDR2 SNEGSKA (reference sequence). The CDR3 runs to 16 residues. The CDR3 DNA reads TGCAGTGCTGAAATGACTAGCGGGGGGAGCTCCTACGGGCAGTGCTTC. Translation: CSAEMTSGGSSYGQCF.

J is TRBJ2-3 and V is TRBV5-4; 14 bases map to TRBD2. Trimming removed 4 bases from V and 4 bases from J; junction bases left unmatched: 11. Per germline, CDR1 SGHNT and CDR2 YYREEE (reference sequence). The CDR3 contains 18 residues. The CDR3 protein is CASSPPGLAGVGADTQYF. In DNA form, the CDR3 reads TGTGCCAGCAGCCCCCCGGGACTAGCGGGGGTCGGCGCAGATACGCAGTATTTT. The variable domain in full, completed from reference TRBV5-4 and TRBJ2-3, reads ETGVTQSPTHLIKTRGQQVTLRCSSQSGHNTVSWYQQALGQGPQFIFQYYREEENGRGNFPPRFSGLQFPNYSSELNVNALELDDSALYLCASSPPGLAGVGADTQYFGPGTRLTVL.

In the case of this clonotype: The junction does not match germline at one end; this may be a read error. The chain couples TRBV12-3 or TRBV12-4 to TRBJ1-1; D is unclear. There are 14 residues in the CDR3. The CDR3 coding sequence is TGTGCCCGCAGTTTAGTCCTCATGAACACTGAAGCTTTCTTT. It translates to CARSLVLMNTEAFF.